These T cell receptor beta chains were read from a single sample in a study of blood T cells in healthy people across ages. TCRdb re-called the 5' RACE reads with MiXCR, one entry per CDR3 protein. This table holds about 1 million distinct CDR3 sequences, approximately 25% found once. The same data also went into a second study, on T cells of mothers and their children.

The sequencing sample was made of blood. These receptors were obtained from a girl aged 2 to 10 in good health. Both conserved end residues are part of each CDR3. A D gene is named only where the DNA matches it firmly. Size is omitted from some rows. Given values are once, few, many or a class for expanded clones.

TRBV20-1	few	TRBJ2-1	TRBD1	CSATNWDRVDEQFF	TGCAGTGCTACGAACTGGGACAGGGTGGATGAGCAGTTCTTC
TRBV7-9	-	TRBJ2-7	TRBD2	CASLTSGRVPYEQYF	TGTGCCAGCCTCACTAGCGGGAGAGTCCCCTACGAGCAGTACTTC
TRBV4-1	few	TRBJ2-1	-	CASSQTMLQEEQFF	TGCGCCAGCAGCCAAACTATGCTGCAGGAGGAGCAGTTCTTC
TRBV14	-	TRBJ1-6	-	CASSQHDSPYSPLHF	TGTGCCAGCAGCCAGCATGACAGCCCATATTCACCCCTCCACTTT
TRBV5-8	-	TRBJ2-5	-	CASSTLAFGRGSETQYF	TGTGCCAGCAGCACCCTCGCTTTCGGGCGCGGGTCTGAGACCCAGTACTTC
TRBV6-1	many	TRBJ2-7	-	CASSEDTIGHEQYF	TGTGCCAGCAGTGAAGATACGATCGGTCACGAGCAGTACTTC
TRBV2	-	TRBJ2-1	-	CATGRSSYNEQFF	TGTGCCACCGGACGGAGCTCCTACAATGAGCAGTTCTTC
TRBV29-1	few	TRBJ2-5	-	CSVPGHPYQETQYF	TGCAGCGTTCCGGGACACCCGTACCAAGAGACCCAGTACTTC
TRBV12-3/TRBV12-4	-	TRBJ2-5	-	CASSPPRADGTQYF	TGTGCCAGCAGTCCCCCCAGGGCCGATGGGACCCAGTACTTC
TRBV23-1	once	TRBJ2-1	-	CASSRVDLSQFF	TGCGCCAGCAGTCGCGTGGACCTTTCGCAGTTCTTC
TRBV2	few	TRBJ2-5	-	CASSRLEEETQYF	TGTGCCAGCAGTCGATTGGAGGAAGAGACCCAGTACTTC
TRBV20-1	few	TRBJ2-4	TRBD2	CSAGTTSGGENIQYF	TGCAGTGCTGGGACCACTAGCGGGGGGGAAAACATTCAGTACTTC
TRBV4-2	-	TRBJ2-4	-	CASSQGPGESIQYF	TGTGCCAGCAGCCAAGGTCCAGGGGAGAGCATTCAGTACTTC
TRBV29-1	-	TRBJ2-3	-	CSTTSLTDTQYF	TGCAGCACGACTAGTCTCACAGATACGCAGTATTTT
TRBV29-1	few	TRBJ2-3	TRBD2	CSVEGLAGATDTQYF	TGCAGCGTTGAAGGGCTAGCGGGGGCCACAGATACGCAGTATTTT
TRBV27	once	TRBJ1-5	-	CASSLTGEAQPQHF	TGTGCCAGCAGTTTGACGGGGGAGGCGCAGCCCCAGCATTTT
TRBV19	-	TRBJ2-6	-	CASSRSLAGANVLTF	TGTGCCAGTAGCAGATCCCTTGCGGGGGCCAACGTCCTGACTTTC
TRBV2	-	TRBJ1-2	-	CASSGGHYGYTF	TGTGCCAGCAGTGGCGGACACTATGGCTACACCTTC
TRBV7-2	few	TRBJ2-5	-	CASSREPDHLREQYF	TGTGCCAGCAGCCGTGAACCGGACCACCTCCGAGAGCAGTACTTC
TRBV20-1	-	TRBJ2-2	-	CSASLGVLGELFF	TGCAGTGCTAGTCTCGGGGTTCTCGGGGAGCTGTTTTTT
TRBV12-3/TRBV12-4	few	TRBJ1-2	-	CASSSPPTALNYGYTF	TGTGCCAGCAGTTCCCCTCCGACAGCTTTAAACTATGGCTACACCTTC
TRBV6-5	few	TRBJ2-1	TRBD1	CASSPISPQGGQFF	TGTGCCAGCAGCCCGATCTCACCACAGGGGGGTCAGTTCTTC
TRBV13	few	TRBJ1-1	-	CASSPRVVQGGGSSEAFF	TGTGCCAGCAGCCCTCGCGTGGTTCAGGGTGGGGGGTCAAGTGAAGCTTTCTTT
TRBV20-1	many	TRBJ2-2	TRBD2	CSARDLAGGRLVGELFF	TGCAGTGCTAGAGACCTAGCGGGAGGAAGATTGGTCGGGGAGCTGTTTTTT
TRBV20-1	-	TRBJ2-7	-	CSASGTLGSSYEQYF	TGCAGTGCTTCCGGGACTTTGGGGAGCTCCTACGAGCAGTACTTC